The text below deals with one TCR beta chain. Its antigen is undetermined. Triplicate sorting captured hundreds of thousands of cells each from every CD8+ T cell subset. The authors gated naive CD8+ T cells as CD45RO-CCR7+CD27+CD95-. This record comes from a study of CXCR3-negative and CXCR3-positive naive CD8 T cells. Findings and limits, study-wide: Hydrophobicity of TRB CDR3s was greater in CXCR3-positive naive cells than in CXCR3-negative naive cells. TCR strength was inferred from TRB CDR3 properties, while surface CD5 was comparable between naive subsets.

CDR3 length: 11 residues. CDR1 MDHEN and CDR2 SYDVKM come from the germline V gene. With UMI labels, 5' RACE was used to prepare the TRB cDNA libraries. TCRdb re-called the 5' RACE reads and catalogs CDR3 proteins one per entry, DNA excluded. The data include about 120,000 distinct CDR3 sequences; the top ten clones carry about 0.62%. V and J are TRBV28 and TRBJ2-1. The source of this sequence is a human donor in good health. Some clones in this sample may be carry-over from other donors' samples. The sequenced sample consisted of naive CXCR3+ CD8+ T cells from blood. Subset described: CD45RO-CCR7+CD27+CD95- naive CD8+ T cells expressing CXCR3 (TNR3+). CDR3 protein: CASRVGVEQFF. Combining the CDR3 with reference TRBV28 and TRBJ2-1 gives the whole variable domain DVKVTQSSRYLVKRTGEKVFLECVQDMDHENMFWYRQDPGLGLRLIYFSYDVKMKEKGDIPEGYSVSREKKERFSLILESASTNQTSMYLCASRVGVEQFFGPGTRLTVL.